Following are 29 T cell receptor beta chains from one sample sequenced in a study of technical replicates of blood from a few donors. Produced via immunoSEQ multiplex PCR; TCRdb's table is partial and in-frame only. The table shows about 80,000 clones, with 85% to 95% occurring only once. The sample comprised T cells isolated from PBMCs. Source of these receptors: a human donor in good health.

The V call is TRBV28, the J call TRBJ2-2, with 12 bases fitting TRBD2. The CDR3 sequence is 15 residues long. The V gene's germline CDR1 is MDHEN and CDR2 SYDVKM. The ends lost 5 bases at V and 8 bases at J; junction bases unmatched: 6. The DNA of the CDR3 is TGTGCCAGCAGTCCCCGACTAGCGGGAGTGGGGGAGCTGTTTTTT. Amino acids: CASSPRLAGVGELFF.

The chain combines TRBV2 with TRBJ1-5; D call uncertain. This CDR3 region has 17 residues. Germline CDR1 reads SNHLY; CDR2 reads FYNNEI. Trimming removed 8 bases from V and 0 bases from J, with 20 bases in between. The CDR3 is CASWGGTGSYSNQPQHF. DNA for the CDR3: TGTGCCAGCTGGGGAGGAACGGGATCGTATAGCAATCAGCCCCAGCATTTT.

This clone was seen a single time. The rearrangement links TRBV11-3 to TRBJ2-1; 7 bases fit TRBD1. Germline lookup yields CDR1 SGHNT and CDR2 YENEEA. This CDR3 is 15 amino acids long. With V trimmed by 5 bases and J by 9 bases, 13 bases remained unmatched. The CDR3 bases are TGTGCCAGCAGCCCCTACAGGGGCTTGGCGGGTGAGCAGTTCTTC. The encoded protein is CASSPYRGLAGEQFF.

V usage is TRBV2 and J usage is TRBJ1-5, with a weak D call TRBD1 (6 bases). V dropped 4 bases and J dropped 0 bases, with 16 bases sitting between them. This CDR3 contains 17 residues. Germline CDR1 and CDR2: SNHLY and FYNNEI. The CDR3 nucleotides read TGTGCCAGCAGTGGAACAGGGTTTGACTATAGCAATCAGCCCCAGCATTTT. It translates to CASSGTGFDYSNQPQHF.

In nucleotides, the CDR3 is TGTGCCAGCAGTGGGACAGGAAGGAACACCATATATTTT. It yields the protein CASSGTGRNTIYF. The V and J genes are TRBV6-1 and TRBJ1-3; 7 nucleotides match TRBD1. The CDR3 has 13 amino acids. V lost 4 bases to trimming and J lost 7 bases; unmatched junction nucleotides: 4. The germline CDR1 and CDR2 sequences are MNHNS and SASEGT.

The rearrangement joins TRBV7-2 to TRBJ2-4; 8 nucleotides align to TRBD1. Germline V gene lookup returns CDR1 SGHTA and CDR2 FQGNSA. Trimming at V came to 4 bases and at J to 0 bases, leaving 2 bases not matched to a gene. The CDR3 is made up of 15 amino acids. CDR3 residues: CASSSGQGAKNIQYF. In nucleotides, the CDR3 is TGTGCCAGCAGCTCAGGACAGGGAGCCAAAAACATTCAGTACTTC.

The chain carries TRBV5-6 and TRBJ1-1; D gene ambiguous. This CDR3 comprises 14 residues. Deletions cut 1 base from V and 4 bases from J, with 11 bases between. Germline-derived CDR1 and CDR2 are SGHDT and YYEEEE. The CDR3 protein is CASSLIAGPTEAFF. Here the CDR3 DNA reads TGTGCCAGCAGCTTGATCGCGGGTCCCACTGAAGCTTTCTTT. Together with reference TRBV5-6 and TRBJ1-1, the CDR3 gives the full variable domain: DAGVTQSPTHLIKTRGQQVTLRCSPKSGHDTVSWYQQALGQGPQFIFQYYEEEERQRGNFPDRFSGHQFPNYSSELNVNALLLGDSALYLCASSLIAGPTEAFFGQGTRLTVV.

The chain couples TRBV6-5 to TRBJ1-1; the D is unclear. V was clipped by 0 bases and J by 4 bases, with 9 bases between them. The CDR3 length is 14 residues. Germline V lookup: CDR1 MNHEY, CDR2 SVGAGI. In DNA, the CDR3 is TGTGCCAGCAGTTACTCGTTTGGAGGCACTGAAGCTTTCTTT. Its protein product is CASSYSFGGTEAFF.

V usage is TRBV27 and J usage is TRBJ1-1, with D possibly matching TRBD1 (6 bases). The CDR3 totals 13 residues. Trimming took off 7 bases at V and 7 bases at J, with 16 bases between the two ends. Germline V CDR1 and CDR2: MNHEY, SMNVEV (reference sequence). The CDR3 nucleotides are TGTGCCAGCACTGCAGGGGCCGGACTTGAAGCTTTCTTT. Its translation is CASTAGAGLEAFF.

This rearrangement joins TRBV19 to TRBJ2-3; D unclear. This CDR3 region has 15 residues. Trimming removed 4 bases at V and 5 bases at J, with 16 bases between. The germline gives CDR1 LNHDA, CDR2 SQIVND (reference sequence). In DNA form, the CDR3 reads TGTGCCAGTAGTACCGAGACCCAGACGGGAGATACGCAGTATTTT. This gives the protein CASSTETQTGDTQYF. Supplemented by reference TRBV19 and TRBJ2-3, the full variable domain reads DGGITQSPKYLFRKEGQNVTLSCEQNLNHDAMYWYRQDPGQGLRLIYYSQIVNDFQKGDIAEGYSVSREKKESFPLTVTSAQKNPTAFYLCASSTETQTGDTQYFGPGTRLTVL.

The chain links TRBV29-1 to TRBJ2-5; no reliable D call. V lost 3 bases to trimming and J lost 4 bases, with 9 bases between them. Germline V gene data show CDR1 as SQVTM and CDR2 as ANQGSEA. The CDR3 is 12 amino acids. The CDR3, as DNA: TGCAGCGTTGACGGCGGATCAGAGACCCAGTACTTC. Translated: CSVDGGSETQYF.

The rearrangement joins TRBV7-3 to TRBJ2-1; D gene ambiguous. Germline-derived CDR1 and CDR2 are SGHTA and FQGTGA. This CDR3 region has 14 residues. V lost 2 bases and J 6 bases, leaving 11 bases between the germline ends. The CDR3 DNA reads TGTGCCAGCAGCTTAGGTTATGCCGGCAATGAGCAGTTCTTC. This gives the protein CASSLGYAGNEQFF. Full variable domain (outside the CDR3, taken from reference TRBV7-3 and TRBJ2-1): GAGVSQTPSNKVTEKGKYVELRCDPISGHTALYWYRQSLGQGPEFLIYFQGTGAADDSGLPNDRFFAVRPEGSVSTLKIQRTERGDSAVYLCASSLGYAGNEQFFGPGTRLTVL.

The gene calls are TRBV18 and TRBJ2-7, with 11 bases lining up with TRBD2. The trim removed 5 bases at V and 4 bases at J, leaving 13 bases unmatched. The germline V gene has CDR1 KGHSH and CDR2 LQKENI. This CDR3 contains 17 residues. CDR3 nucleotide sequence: TGTGCCAGCTCAATCTCCCTCCTAGCGGGAGGCCCTTACGAGCAGTACTTC. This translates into CASSISLLAGGPYEQYF.

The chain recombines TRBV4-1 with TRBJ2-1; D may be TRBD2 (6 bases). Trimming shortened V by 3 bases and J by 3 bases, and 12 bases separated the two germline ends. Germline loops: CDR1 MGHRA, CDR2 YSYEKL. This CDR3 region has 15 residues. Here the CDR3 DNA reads TGCGCCAGCAGCCATGTGTTAGCGGTCTACAATGAGCAGTTCTTC. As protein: CASSHVLAVYNEQFF.

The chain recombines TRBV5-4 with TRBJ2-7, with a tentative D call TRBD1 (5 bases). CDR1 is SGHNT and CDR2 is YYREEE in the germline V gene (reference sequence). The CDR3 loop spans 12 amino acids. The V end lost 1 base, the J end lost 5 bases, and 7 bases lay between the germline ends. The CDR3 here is CASSLQGNEQYF. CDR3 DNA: TGTGCCAGCAGCTTGCAGGGAAACGAGCAGTACTTC. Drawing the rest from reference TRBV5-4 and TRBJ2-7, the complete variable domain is ETGVTQSPTHLIKTRGQQVTLRCSSQSGHNTVSWYQQALGQGPQFIFQYYREEENGRGNFPPRFSGLQFPNYSSELNVNALELDDSALYLCASSLQGNEQYFGPGTRLTVT.

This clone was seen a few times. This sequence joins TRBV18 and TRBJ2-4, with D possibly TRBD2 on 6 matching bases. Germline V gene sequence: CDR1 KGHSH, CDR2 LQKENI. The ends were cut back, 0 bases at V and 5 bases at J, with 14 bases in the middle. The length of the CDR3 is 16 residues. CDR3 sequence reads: CASSPPKGGNENIQYF. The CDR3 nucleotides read TGTGCCAGCTCACCACCGAAAGGCGGGAACGAAAACATTCAGTACTTC.

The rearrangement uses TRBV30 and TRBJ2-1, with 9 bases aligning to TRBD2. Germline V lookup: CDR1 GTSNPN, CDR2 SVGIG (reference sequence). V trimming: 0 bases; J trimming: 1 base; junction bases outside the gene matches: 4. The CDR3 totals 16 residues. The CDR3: CAWSVGLAGSYNEQFF. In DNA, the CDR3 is TGTGCCTGGAGTGTCGGCCTAGCGGGGTCCTACAATGAGCAGTTCTTC.

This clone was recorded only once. DNA for the CDR3: TGTGCCAGCAGCCAGGGACTAGCGGGGCTGTTTAATGAGCAGTTCTTC. Translated: CASSQGLAGLFNEQFF. This chain links TRBV7-6 with TRBJ2-1; 13 positions match TRBD2. The V segment lost 5 bases and the J segment 7 bases; nucleotides outside the gene matches: 8. CDR3 length: 16 amino acids. The V gene's germline CDR1 is SGHVS and CDR2 FNYEAQ.

The CDR3 reads CASSLFAGLADGELFF. The CDR3, as DNA: TGTGCCAGCAGCTTATTTGCAGGACTAGCGGACGGGGAGCTGTTTTTT. The chain recombines TRBV7-2 with TRBJ2-2; TRBD2 aligns across 10 bases. CDR3 size: 16 residues. Germline V gene sequence: CDR1 SGHTA, CDR2 FQGNSA. V shed 2 bases, J shed 7 bases, and the junction held 7 bases outside the gene matches.

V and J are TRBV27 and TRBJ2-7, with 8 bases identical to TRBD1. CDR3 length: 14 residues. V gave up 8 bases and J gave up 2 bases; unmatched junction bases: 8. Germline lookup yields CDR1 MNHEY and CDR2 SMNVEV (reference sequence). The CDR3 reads CASSRTGMPYEQYF. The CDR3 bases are TGTGCCAGCTCGAGGACAGGGATGCCCTACGAGCAGTACTTC.

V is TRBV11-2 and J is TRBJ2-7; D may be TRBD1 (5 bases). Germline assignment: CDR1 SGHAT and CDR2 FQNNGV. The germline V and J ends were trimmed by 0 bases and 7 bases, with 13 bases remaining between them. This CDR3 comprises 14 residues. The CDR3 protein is CASSLDSIAGEQYF. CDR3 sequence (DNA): TGTGCCAGCAGCTTAGATTCCATAGCAGGGGAGCAGTACTTC.

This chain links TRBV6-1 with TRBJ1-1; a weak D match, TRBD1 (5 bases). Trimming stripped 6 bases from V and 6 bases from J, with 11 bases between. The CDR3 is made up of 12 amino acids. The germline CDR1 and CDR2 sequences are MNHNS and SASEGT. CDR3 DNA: TGTGCCAGCAGCCTAGGGGAGGCTGAAGCTTTCTTT. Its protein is CASSLGEAEAFF.

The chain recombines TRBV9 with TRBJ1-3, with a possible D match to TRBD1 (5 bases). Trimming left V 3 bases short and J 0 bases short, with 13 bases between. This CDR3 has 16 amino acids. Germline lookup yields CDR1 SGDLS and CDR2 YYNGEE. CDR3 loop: CASSAGDGTSGNTIYF. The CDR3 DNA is TGTGCCAGCAGCGCGGGGGACGGGACCTCTGGAAACACCATATATTTT.

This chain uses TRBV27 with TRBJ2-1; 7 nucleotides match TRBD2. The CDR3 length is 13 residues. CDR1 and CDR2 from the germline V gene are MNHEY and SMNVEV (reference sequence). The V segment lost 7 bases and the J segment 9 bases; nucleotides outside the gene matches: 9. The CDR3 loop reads CASTIGRGTEQFF. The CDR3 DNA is TGTGCCAGCACTATAGGGCGGGGGACTGAGCAGTTCTTC.

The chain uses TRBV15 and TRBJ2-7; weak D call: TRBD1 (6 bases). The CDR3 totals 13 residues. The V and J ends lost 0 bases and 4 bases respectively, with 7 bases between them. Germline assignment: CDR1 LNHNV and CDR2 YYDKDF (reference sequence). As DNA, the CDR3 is TGTGCCACCAGCAGAGATCAGGGGTACGAGCAGTACTTC. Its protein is CATSRDQGYEQYF.

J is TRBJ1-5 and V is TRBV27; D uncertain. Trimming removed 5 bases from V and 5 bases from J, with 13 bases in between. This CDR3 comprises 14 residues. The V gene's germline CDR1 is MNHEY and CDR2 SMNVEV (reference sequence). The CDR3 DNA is TGTGCCAGCAGTCCCCGGGAGTCCTATCAGCCCCAGCATTTT. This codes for CASSPRESYQPQHF.

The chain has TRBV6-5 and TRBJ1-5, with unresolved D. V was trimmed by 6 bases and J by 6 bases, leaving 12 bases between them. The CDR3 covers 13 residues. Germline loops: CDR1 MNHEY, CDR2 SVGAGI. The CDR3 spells CASSPGIGQPQHF. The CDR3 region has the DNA TGTGCCAGCAGCCCTGGCATTGGTCAGCCCCAGCATTTT.

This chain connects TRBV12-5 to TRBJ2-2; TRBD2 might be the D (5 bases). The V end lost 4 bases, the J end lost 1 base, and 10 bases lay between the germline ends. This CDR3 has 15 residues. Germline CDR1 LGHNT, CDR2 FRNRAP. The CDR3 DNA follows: TGTGCTAGTGGTTCCCGTGGACTGAACACCGGGGAGCTGTTTTTT. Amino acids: CASGSRGLNTGELFF.

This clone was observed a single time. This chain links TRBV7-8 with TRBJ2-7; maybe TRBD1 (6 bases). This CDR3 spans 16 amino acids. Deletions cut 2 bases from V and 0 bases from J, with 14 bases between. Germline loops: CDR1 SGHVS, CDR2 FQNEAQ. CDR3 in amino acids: CASSLTGLMSSYEQYF. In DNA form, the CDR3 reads TGTGCCAGCAGCTTAACAGGGCTTATGAGCTCCTACGAGCAGTACTTC.